The entry below gives a single T cell receptor (beta chain) sequence along with its context. Data came from immunoSEQ multiplex PCR; TCRdb stores just in-frame clones and leaves some out. The table lists over 95,000 clones, roughly 83% of them singletons. The record originates from a study of T cell responses to AZD1222 COVID-19 vaccine. The CDR3 contains 15 residues. Germline CDR1 and CDR2: SGHAT and FQDESV (reference sequence). V shed 5 bases, J shed 7 bases, and the junction held 10 bases outside the gene matches. The sequencing used peripheral blood, collected 28 days after the second AZD1222 dose. This sequence joins TRBV11-1 and TRBJ2-2; 7 positions agree with TRBD1. The clonotype originates from an adult who received the AZD1222 COVID-19 vaccine. The CDR3 here is CASSPWDSGIGELFF. The DNA of the CDR3 is TGTGCCAGCAGCCCTTGGGACAGTGGGATCGGGGAGCTGTTTTTT.